This T cell receptor (beta chain) derives from a study of ipilimumab plus nivolumab after autologous stem cell transplantation. V was trimmed by 5 bases and J by 2 bases, leaving 17 bases between them. The CDR3 totals 16 residues. Germline CDR1 is LNHNV and CDR2 is YYDKDF (reference sequence). Using immunoSEQ multiplex PCR, the repertoire was profiled, and TCRdb retains in-frame clones only, with some absent. The repertoire has around 16,000 clones, 81% of them found once; the top ten carry 20% to 25%. The genes are TRBV15 and TRBJ2-3, with D possibly TRBD2 on 5 matching bases. The source material was PBMCs, sampled in a trial of ipilimumab plus nivolumab as post-transplant consolidation. This clonotype was sampled from a male donor with diffuse large B-cell lymphoma. In nucleotides, the CDR3 is TGTGCCACCAGCGAAACCGCGGGTCCCCCCACAGATACGCAGTATTTT. Protein product: CATSETAGPPTDTQYF. Using reference TRBV15 and TRBJ2-3 for the parts outside the CDR3, the full variable domain is DAMVIQNPRYQVTQFGKPVTLSCSQTLNHNVMYWYQQKSSQAPKLLFHYYDKDFNNEADTPDNFQSRRPNTSFCFLDIRSPGLGDTAMYLCATSETAGPPTDTQYFGPGTRLTVL.